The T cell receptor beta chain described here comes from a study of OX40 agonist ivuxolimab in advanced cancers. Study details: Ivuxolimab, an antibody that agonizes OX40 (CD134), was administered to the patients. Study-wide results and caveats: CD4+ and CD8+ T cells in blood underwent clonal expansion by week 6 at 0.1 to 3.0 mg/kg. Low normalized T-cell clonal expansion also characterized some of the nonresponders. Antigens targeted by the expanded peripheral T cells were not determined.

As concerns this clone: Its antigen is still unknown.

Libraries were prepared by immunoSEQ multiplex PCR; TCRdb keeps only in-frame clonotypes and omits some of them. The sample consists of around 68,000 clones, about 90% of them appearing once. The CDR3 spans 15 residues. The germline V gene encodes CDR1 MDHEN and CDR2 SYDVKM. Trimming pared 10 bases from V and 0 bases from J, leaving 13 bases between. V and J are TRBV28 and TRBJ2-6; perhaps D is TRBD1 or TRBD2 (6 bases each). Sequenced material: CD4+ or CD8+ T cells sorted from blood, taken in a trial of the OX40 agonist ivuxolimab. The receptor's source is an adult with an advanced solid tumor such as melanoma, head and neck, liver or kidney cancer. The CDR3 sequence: CATLGGDSGANVLTF. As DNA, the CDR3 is TGTGCCACCCTGGGGGGCGACTCTGGGGCCAACGTCCTGACTTTC.